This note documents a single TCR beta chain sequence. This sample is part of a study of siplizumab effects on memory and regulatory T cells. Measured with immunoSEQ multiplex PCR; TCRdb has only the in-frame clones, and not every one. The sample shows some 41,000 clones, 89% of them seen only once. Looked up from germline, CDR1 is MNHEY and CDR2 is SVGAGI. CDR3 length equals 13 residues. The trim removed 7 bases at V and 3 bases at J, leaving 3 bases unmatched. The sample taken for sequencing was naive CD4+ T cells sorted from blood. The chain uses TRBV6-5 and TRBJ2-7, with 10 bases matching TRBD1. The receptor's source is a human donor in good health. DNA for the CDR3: TGTGCCAGCAACGGGGACAGGGGCTACGAGCAGTACTTC. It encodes CASNGDRGYEQYF.